This T cell receptor beta chain was observed in a study of T cells in Graves' hyperthyroidism and ophthalmopathy. V was shortened by 3 bases and J by 7 bases, with 13 bases between the two germline ends. The CDR3 totals 14 residues. The germline CDR1 and CDR2 sequences are MNHEY and SMNVEV (reference sequence). As for this clonotype: Its antigen is not known.

General study points: Ophthalmopathy onset followed model prediction by a median about seven months. Appearing also in blood were most of the thyroid clonotypes expanded above 0.001.

TCR beta CDR3 regions were amplified from RNA transcripts. Initially, a first-round RT-PCR of the TCR CDR3 employed the HTBI primer set. TCRdb processed the multiplex PCR reads anew with MiXCR; each CDR3 protein has one entry. Of roughly 650,000 distinct CDR3 sequences listed, 16% are singletons. The receptor comes from a middle-aged woman with Graves' ophthalmopathy. Sequences were obtained from blood. V is TRBV27 and J is TRBJ1-5, with a tentative D call TRBD1 (5 bases). CDR3 coding DNA: TGTGCCAGCAGTTTGATGGGAGGGGTCCAGCCCCAGCATTTT. Its translation: CASSLMGGVQPQHF.